Reported below is one TCR beta chain. Its antigen specificity is not known. Per-base quality was not reported, and no clone a single base away is much larger than it. The data belong to a study of blood T cell repertoires in COVID-19 (dated by TCRdb to 2019 to 2021). The study in broad terms: Samples covering the acute and convalescent phases of COVID-19 were provided by collaborators in the United States, Italy and Spain. The material from the prospective study consisted of cDNA or gDNA derived from T cells, B-cell-depleted T cells, or PBMCs. The dataset comprised deeply sampled blood TCRbeta repertoires from subjects exposed to, actively infected with, or recovered from COVID-19. A freely available public database, intended as a resource for researchers studying the immune response to SARS-CoV-2, is where the repertoires were released. The samples were drawn from two sources: the first 160 participants of the ongoing ImmuneRACE study, and some 1,300 subjects contributed by 6 global collaborators. The sample metadata nearly always contained a de-identified subject ID, COVID-19 status, age in years and sex. Where available, HLA class I and class II types were taken from metadata supplied by the sample provider and were not determined by assay-based typing.

General conclusions and limits of the study: The amount of clinical and demographic metadata varied by source and participant and was provided uncurated.

TCRbeta CDR3 regions were amplified from genomic DNA by means of the immunoSEQ Assay, a bias-controlled multiplex PCR. The study's own analysis went as follows. The number of nucleated cells in each sample was estimated by amplification of reference gene primers within the assay. Sequence reads were collapsed and filtered to measure the absolute abundance of every unique TCRbeta CDR3 rearrangement. For each sample, productive Simpson clonality was calculated as the square root of Simpson's diversity index across productive rearrangements. In TCRdb, the immuneACCESS table is reduced to in-frame sequences with V and J assigned. These tables do not hold every clone; where another copy was compared, an unresolved V gene accounts for under half, and the others remain unexplained. Clone size and V and J calls were adopted from that table, with D and trimming inferred from the DNA. The sample table records tens of thousands of clones; 90% of these occur just once. Less than 0.55% of the sample lies in the top ten.

One collaborating source in Seattle enrolled patients during active infection and followed them longitudinally through the course of disease. Each collaborating institution followed its own protocols to collect whole blood in K2EDTA tubes. For TCRbeta analysis, collaborators shipped samples in one of three forms: frozen whole blood, isolated PBMCs, or DNA extracted from either of those sample types. Trimming removed 1 base from V and 7 bases from J, leaving 11 bases between the germline ends. CDR1 and CDR2 are drawn from the germline V gene: SGHRS, YFSETQ. The CDR3 covers 13 residues, taking in both the cysteine and the phenylalanine. Only the CDR3 DNA stays, 39 bases, in frame from base 1.

This receptor was obtained from a man in his fifties with COVID-19, enrolled during active disease. The receptor chain draws on TRBV5-1 and TRBJ1-1; the D segment could be TRBD1, given 6 matching bases. The material sequenced was peripheral blood. The CDR3 is CASSLWAGDEAFF. The nucleotide sequence is given as TGCGCCAGCAGCTTGTGGGCAGGGGATGAAGCTTTCTTT.